This TCR beta chain was recovered during a study of blood T cells in healthy people across ages. Regarding the study as a whole: Because donor CMV status was unknown, expanded clonotype changes were possibly confounded. Greater diversity and more naive CD4+ cells were seen in long-lived donors than in aged donors.

Together with a sample-barcoded 5' primer, a J-beta primer mix was included in a second PCR lasting roughly 7 to 11 cycles. Unique molecular identifiers of 12 random nucleotides labeled each cDNA. TCRdb re-called the 5' RACE reads through MiXCR, storing one row per CDR3 protein. Of 660,000 or so distinct CDR3 sequences detected, roughly 53% appear once; the ten largest clones hold 35% to 40%. In regard to this clonotype: Its cognate antigen is unknown.

Germline CDR1 reads SGHRS; CDR2 reads YFSETQ. This CDR3 comprises 16 residues. Trimming pared 1 base from V and 4 bases from J, leaving 16 bases between. V is TRBV5-1 and J is TRBJ2-3; the D gene is possibly TRBD2 (6 bases). Sequencing was performed on blood. This sequence was found in a man in his 60s in good health. The CDR3 DNA sequence: TGCGCCAGCAGCTTGCTGGCGGGGACCCCTTCAGATACGCAGTATTTT. Translating gives CASSLLAGTPSDTQYF.